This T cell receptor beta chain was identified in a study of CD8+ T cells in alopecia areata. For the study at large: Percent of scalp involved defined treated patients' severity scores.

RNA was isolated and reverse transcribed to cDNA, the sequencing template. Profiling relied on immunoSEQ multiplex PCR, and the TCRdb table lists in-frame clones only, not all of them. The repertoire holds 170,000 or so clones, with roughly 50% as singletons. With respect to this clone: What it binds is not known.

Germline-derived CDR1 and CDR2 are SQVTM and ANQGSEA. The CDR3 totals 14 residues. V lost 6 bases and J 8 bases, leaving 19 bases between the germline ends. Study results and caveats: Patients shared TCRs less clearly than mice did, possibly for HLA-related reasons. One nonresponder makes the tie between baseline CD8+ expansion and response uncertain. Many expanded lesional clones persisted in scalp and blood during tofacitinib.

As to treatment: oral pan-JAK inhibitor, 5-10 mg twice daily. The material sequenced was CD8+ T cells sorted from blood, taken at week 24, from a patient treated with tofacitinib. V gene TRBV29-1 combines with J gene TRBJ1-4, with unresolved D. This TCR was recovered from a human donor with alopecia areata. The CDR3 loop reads CSVEKSGPSEKLFF. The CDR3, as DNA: TGCAGCGTCGAGAAAAGCGGCCCCTCCGAAAAACTGTTTTTT. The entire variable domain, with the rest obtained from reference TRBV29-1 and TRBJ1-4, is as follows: SAVISQKPSRDICQRGTSLTIQCQVDSQVTMMFWYRQQPGQSLTLIATANQGSEATYESGFVIDKFPISRPNLTFSTLTVSNMSPEDSSIYLCSVEKSGPSEKLFFGSGTQLSVL.